Included here is one T cell receptor beta chain sequence, with context. The V end was cut by 4 bases, the J end by 4 bases, with 8 bases between. There are 12 residues in the CDR3. Looked up from germline, CDR1 is SGHRS and CDR2 is YFSETQ. TCRdb's table, derived via immunoSEQ multiplex PCR, lists solely in-frame clones and lacks some. This sample has about 270,000 clones, with approximately 91% found just once. These data are taken from a study of blood T cell repertoires in COVID-19. The TCR sequence derives from a person aged 18 to 35 with COVID-19, enrolled during active disease. The chain joins TRBV5-1 to TRBJ1-2; D gene uncertain. Sequencing was carried out using peripheral blood. The CDR3 DNA reads as TGCGCCAGCAGCAACGGACTCTATGGCTACACCTTC. The encoded protein is CASSNGLYGYTF.